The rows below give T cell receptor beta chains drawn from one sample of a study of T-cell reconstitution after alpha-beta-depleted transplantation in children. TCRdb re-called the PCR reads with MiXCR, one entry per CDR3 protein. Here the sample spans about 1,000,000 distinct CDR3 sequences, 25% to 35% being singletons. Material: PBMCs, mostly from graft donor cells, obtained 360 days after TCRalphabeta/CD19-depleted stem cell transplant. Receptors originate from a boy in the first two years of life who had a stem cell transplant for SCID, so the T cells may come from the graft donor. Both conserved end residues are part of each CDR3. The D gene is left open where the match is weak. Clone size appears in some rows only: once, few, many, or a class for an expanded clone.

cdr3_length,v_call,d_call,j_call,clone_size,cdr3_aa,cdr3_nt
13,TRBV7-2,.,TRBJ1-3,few,CASKRGPGNTIYF,TGTGCCAGCAAACGGGGCCCGGGAAACACCATATATTTT
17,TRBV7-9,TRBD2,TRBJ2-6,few,CASSPPGLVAGANVLTF,TGTGCCAGCAGCCCACCGGGACTAGTGGCTGGGGCCAACGTCCTGACTTTC
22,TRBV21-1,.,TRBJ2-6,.,CASSKLLCRDRRGLSGANVLTF,TGTGCCAGCAGCAAACTCCTCTGCCGGGACAGGCGAGGCTTATCTGGGGCCAACGTCCTGACTTTC
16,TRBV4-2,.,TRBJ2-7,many,CASSQEEQGPTYEQYF,TGTGCCAGCAGCCAAGAAGAGCAGGGCCCCACCTACGAGCAGTACTTC
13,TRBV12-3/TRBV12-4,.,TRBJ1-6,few,CASRRDVNSPLHF,TGTGCCAGCAGAAGGGACGTCAATTCACCCCTCCACTTT
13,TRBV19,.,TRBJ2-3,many,CASRGAWGDTQYF,TGTGCCAGTAGGGGAGCGTGGGGAGATACGCAGTATTTT
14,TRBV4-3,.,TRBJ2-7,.,CASSQDLVSDKQYF,TGCGCCAGCAGCCAAGATTTGGTCAGCGACAAGCAGTACTTC
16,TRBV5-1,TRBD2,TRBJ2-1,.,CASSPITSGGVHEQFF,TGCGCCAGCAGCCCGATCACTAGCGGGGGGGTCCATGAGCAGTTCTTC
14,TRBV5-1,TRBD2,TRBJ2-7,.,CASSFAGDLYEQYF,TGCGCCAGCAGCTTTGCGGGGGACCTATACGAGCAGTACTTC
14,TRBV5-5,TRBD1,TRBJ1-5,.,CASSLTGLSQPQHF,TGTGCCAGCAGCCTGACAGGGCTGTCACAGCCCCAGCATTTT
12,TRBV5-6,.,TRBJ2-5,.,CASSPGPIPQYF,TGTGCCAGCAGCCCGGGGCCCATTCCCCAGTACTTC
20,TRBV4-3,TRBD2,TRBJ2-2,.,CASSQRFASGANSNTGELFF,TGCGCCAGCAGCCAAAGGTTCGCTAGCGGGGCGAACTCGAACACCGGGGAGCTGTTTTTT
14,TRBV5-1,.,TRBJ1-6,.,CASKGQGEGTPLHF,TGCGCCAGCAAGGGCCAGGGCGAGGGAACACCCCTCCACTTT
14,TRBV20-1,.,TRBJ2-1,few,CSASWALAANEQFF,TGCAGTGCTAGTTGGGCTTTGGCAGCAAATGAGCAGTTCTTC
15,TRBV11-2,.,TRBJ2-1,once,CASSPARLTYNEQFF,TGTGCCAGCAGCCCCGCGCGGCTAACCTACAATGAGCAGTTCTTC